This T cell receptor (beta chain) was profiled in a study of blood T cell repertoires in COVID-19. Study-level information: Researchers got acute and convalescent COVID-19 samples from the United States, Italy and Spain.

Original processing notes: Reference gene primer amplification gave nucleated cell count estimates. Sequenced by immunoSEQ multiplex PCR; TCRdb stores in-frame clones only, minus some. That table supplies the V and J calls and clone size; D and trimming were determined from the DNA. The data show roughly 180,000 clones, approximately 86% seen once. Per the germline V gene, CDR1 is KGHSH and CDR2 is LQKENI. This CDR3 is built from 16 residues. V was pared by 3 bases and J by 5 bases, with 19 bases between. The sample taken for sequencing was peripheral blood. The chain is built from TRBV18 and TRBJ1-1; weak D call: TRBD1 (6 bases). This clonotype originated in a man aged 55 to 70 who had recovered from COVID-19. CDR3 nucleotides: TGTGCCAGCTCACCGATAGCTACAGGGTATGGGACTGAAGCTTTCTTT. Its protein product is CASSPIATGYGTEAFF.